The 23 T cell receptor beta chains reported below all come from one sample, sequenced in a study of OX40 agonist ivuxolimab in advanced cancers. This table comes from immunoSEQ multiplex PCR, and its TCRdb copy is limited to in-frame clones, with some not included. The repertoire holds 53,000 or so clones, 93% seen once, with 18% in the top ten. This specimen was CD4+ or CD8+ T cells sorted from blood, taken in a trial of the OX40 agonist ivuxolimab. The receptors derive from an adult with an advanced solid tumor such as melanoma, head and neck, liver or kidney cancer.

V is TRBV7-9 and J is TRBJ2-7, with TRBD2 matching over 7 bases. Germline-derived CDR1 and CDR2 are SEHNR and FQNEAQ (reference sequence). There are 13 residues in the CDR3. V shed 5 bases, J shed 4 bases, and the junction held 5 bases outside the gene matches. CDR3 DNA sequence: TGTGCCAGCAGCGGCGCGGGGGAGTACGAGCAGTACTTC. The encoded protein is CASSGAGEYEQYF.

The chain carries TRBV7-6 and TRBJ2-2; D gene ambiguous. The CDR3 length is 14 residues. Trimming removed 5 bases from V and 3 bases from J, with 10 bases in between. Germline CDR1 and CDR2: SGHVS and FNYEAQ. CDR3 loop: CASSNARYTGELFF. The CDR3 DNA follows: TGTGCCAGCAGCAATGCTAGGTACACCGGGGAGCTGTTTTTT.

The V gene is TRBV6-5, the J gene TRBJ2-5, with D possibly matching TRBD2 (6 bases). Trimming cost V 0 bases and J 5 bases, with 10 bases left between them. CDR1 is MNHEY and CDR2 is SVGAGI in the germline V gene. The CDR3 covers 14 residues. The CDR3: CASSYSEAGETQYF. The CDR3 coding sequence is TGTGCCAGCAGTTACTCGGAAGCGGGCGAGACCCAGTACTTC.

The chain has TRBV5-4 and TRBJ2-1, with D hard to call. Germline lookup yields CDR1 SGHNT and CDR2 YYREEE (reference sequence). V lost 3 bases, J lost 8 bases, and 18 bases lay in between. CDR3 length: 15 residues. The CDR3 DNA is TGTGCCAGCAGCTGCCCGGAACATCCCGTGGATGAGCAGTTCTTC. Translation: CASSCPEHPVDEQFF.

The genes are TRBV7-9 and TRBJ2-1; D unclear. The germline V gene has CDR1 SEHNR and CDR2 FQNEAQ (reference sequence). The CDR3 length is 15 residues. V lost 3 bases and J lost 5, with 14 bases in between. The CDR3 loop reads CASSFLSLVDNEQFF. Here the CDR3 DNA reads TGTGCCAGCAGCTTCCTAAGTCTAGTTGACAATGAGCAGTTCTTC. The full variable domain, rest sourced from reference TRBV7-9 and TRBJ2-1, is DTGVSQNPRHKITKRGQNVTFRCDPISEHNRLYWYRQTLGQGPEFLTYFQNEAQLEKSRLLSDRFSAERPKGSFSTLEIQRTEQGDSAMYLCASSFLSLVDNEQFFGPGTRLTVL.

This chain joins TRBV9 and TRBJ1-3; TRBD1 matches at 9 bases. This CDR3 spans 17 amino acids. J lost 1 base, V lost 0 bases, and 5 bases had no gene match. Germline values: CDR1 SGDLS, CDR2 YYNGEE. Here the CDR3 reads CASSVGDRVSSGNTIYF. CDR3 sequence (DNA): TGTGCCAGCAGCGTAGGGGACAGGGTATCATCTGGAAACACCATATATTTT.

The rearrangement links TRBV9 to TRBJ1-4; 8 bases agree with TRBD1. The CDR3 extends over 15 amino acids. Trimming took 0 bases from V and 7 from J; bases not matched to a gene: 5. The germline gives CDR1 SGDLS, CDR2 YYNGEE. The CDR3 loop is CASSVEVTGGEKLFF. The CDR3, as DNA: TGTGCCAGCAGCGTAGAGGTCACAGGGGGTGAAAAACTGTTTTTT.

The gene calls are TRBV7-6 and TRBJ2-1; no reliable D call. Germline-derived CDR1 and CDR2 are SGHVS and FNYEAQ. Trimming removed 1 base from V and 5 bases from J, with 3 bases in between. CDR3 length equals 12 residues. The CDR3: CASSLGDNEQFF. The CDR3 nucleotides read TGTGCCAGCAGCTTAGGTGACAATGAGCAGTTCTTC.

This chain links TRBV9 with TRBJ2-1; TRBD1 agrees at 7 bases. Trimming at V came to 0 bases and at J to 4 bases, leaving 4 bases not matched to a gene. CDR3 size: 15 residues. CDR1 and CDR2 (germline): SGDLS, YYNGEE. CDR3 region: CASSVEGAPYNEQFF. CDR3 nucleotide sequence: TGTGCCAGCAGCGTAGAGGGGGCACCTTACAATGAGCAGTTCTTC.

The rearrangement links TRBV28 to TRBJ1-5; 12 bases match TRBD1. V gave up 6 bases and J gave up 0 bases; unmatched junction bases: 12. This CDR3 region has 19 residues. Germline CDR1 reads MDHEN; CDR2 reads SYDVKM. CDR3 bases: TGTGCCAGCAGCCGACCGGGGACAGGGGGCTGGAATAGCAATCAGCCCCAGCATTTT. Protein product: CASSRPGTGGWNSNQPQHF.

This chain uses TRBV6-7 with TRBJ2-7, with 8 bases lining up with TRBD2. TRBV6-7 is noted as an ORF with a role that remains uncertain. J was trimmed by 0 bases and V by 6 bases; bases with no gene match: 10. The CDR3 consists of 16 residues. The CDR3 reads CASRSTSGFDSYEQYF. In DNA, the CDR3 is TGTGCCAGCAGATCCACTAGCGGATTCGACTCCTACGAGCAGTACTTC.

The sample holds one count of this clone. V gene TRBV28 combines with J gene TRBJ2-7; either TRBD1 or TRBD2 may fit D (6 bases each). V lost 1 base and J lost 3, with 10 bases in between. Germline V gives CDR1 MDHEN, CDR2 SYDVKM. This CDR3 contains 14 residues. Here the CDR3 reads CASSLLEGGYEQYF. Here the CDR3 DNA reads TGTGCCAGCAGTTTATTGGAGGGGGGCTACGAGCAGTACTTC.

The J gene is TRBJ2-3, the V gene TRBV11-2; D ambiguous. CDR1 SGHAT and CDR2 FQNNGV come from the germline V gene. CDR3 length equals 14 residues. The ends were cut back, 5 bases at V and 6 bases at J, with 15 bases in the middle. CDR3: CASSQTGQVDTQYF. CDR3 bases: TGTGCCAGCAGCCAAACCGGTCAGGTGGATACGCAGTATTTT.

The CDR3 sequence is CASSKNLDYEQYF. The CDR3 DNA reads as TGTGCCAGCAGCAAAAACCTGGACTACGAGCAGTACTTC. This chain connects TRBV13 to TRBJ2-7; D is ambiguous. The CDR3 contains 13 residues. Trimming took off 5 bases at V and 3 bases at J, with 11 bases between the two ends. Per the germline V gene, CDR1 is PRHDT and CDR2 is FYEKMQ (reference sequence).

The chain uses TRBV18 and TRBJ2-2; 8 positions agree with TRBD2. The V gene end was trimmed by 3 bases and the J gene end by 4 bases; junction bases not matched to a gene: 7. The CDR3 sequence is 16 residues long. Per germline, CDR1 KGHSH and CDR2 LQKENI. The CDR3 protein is CASSPFGTRGTGELFF. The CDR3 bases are TGTGCCAGCTCACCGTTCGGGACTAGAGGCACCGGGGAGCTGTTTTTT.

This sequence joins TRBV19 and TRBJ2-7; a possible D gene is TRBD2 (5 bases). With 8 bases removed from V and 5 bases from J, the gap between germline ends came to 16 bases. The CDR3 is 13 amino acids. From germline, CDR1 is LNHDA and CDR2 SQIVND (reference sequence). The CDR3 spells CASGREIDDEQYF. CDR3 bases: TGTGCCAGTGGAAGGGAGATTGACGACGAGCAGTACTTC.

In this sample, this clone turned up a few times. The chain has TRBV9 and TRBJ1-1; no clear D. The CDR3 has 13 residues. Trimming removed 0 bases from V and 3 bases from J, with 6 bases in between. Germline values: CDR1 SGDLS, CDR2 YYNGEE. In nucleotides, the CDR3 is TGTGCCAGCAGCGTAGGGGCGTACACTGAAGCTTTCTTT. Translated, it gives CASSVGAYTEAFF.

As DNA, the CDR3 is TGTGCCAGCAGCTTAAATCAGGGGGCGCTCCGCTACGAGCAGTACTTC. Amino acids: CASSLNQGALRYEQYF. The rearrangement joins TRBV5-4 to TRBJ2-7; 8 bases are a match to TRBD1. The CDR3 spans 16 residues. Looked up from germline, CDR1 is SGHNT and CDR2 is YYREEE (reference sequence). The ends lost 2 bases at V and 3 bases at J; junction bases unmatched: 10. Full variable domain (outside the CDR3, taken from reference TRBV5-4 and TRBJ2-7): ETGVTQSPTHLIKTRGQQVTLRCSSQSGHNTVSWYQQALGQGPQFIFQYYREEENGRGNFPPRFSGLQFPNYSSELNVNALELDDSALYLCASSLNQGALRYEQYFGPGTRLTVT.

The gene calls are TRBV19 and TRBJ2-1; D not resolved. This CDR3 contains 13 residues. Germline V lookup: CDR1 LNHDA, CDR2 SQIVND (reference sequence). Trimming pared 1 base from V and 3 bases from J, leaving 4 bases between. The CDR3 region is CASSIADYNEQFF. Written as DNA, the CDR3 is TGTGCCAGTAGTATAGCAGACTACAATGAGCAGTTCTTC.

CDR3 sequence: CASSLGLAYGELFF. CDR3 DNA: TGTGCCAGCAGTTTGGGACTAGCGTACGGGGAGCTGTTTTTT. The chain couples TRBV27 to TRBJ2-2, with TRBD2 matching over 10 bases. The length of the CDR3 is 14 residues. The trim removed 3 bases at V and 7 bases at J, leaving 2 bases unmatched. Germline V gene lookup returns CDR1 MNHEY and CDR2 SMNVEV (reference sequence).

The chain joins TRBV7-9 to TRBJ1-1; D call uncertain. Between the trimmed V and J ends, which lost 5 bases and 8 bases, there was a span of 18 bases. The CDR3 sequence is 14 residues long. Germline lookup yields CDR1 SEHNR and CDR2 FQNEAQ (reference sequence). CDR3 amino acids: CASSPSVPFMEAFF. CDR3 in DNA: TGTGCCAGCAGCCCCTCCGTCCCCTTTATGGAAGCTTTCTTT.

Written as DNA, the CDR3 is TGTGCCAGCAGTTACTCGGAGGGTCTGGGGGAGCAGTACTTC. Encoded protein: CASSYSEGLGEQYF. The chain uses TRBV6-5 and TRBJ2-7; D is possibly TRBD2 (6 bases). Germline V CDR1 and CDR2: MNHEY, SVGAGI. V lost 0 bases, J lost 7 bases, and 13 bases lay in between. This CDR3 comprises 14 residues.

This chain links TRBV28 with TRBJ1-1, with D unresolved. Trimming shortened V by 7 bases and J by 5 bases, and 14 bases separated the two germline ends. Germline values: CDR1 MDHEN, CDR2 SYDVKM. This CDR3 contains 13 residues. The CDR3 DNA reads TGTGCCAGCACCGGAGACCTTTTTACTGAAGCTTTCTTT. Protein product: CASTGDLFTEAFF.